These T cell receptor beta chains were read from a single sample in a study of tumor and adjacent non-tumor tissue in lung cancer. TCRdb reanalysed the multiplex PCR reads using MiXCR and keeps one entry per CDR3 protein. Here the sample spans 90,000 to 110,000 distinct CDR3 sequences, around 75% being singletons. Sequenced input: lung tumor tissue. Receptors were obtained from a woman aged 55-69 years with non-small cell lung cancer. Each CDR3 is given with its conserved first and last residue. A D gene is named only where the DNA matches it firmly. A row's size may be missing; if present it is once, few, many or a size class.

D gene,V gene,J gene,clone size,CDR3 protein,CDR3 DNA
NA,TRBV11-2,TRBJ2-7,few,CASSGPQGANREQYF,TGTGCCAGCAGCGGGCCCCAGGGAGCGAATAGGGAGCAGTACTTC
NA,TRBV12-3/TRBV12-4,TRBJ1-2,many,CASSSQGFYGYTF,TGTGCCAGCAGTTCGCAGGGGTTCTATGGCTACACCTTC
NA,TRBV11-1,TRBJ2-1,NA,CASSRGFASSSYSGQFF,TGTGCCAGCAGTCGGGGTTTCGCATCGAGCTCCTACAGTGGGCAGTTCTTC
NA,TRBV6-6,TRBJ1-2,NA,CASEGGGTVRTF,TGTGCCAGCGAGGGGGGTGGAACTGTCCGCACCTTC
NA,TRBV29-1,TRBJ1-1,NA,CSDGEGRSYTEAFF,TGCAGCGATGGTGAAGGGAGGTCGTACACTGAAGCTTTCTTT
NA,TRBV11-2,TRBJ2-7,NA,CACCWDRGGYEQYF,TGTGCCTGCTGTTGGGACCGTGGAGGATACGAGCAGTACTTC
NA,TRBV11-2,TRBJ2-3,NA,CASSSTPQYF,TGTGCCAGTAGTTCTACCCCTCAGTATTTT
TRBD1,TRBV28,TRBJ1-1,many,CASSLVDPGQGPLGEAFF,TGTGCCAGCAGTTTGGTAGATCCGGGACAGGGGCCATTGGGTGAAGCTTTCTTT
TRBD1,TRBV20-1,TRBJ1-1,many,CSAPNPGQGNTEAFF,TGCAGTGCTCCCAACCCGGGACAGGGGAACACTGAAGCTTTCTTT
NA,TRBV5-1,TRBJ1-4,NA,CARSMRLDEKLFF,TGCGCCAGGAGCATGAGGTTAGATGAAAAACTGTTTTTT
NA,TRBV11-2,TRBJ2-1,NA,CASISKSGFYEQFF,TGTGCCAGCATCTCAAAGTCGGGTTTCTACGAGCAGTTCTTC
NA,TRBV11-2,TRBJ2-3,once,CVSSLDPAGNQPQYF,TGTGTCAGCAGCTTAGATCCAGCAGGTAATCAGCCCCAGTATTTT
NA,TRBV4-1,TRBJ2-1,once,CASSFSASNNEQLF,TGCGCCAGCAGCTTTTCGGCCTCAAACAATGAGCAGCTCTTC
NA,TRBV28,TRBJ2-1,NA,CASSIIKQAGGIYNEQFF,TGTGCCAGCAGTATCATAAAACAGGCGGGTGGGATCTACAATGAGCAGTTCTTC
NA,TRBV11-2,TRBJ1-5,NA,CASSLYYNQPQHF,TGTGCCAGCAGCTTATATTATAATCAGCCCCAGCATTTT
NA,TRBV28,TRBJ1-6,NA,CASSSRLQWAGSPLHF,TGTGCCAGCAGTTCCCGTTTACAGTGGGCAGGTTCACCCCTCCACTTT
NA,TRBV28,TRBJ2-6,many,CASSPQGGSSGANVLTF,TGTGCCAGCAGTCCCCAGGGGGGGAGCTCTGGGGCCAACGTCCTGACTTTC
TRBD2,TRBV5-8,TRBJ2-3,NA,CASSPGRDGRADTQYF,TGTGCCAGCAGCCCAGGGAGGGATGGCCGAGCAGATACGCAGTATTTT
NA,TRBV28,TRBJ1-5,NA,CASSSAGNHPQHF,TGTGCCAGCAGTTCGGCAGGCAATCATCCCCAGCATTTT
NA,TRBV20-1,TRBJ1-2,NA,CSPTPAYYGYTF,TGCAGTCCTACTCCCGCCTACTATGGCTACACCTTC
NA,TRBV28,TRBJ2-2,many,CASSFYRAPGELFF,TGTGCCAGCAGTTTTTACAGGGCGCCCGGGGAGCTGTTTTTT
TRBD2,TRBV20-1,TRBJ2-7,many,CSASRAGGPQGYNEQYF,TGCAGTGCTAGCAGAGCGGGGGGCCCCCAGGGGTACAACGAGCAGTACTTC
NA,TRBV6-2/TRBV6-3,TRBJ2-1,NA,CASSYSIHRGDNEQFF,TGTGCCAGCAGTTACTCAATCCATAGGGGGGACAATGAGCAGTTCTTC
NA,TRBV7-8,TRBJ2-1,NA,CASCEGQSSHNEQFF,TGTGCCAGCTGCGAAGGTCAGAGCTCCCACAATGAGCAGTTCTTC
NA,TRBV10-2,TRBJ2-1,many,CASSESGPYEQFF,TGCGCCAGCAGTGAGTCGGGGCCCTATGAGCAGTTCTTC
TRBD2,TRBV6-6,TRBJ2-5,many,CASSARGGAVETQYF,TGTGCCAGCAGTGCGCGCGGGGGGGCAGTGGAGACCCAGTACTTC
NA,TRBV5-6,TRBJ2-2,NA,CTSSQRTPLRPGGELFF,TGTACCAGCAGCCAACGGACCCCTTTGAGGCCAGGCGGGGAGCTGTTTTTT
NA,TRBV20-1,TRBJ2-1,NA,CSALVSYNEQFF,TGCAGTGCGCTAGTATCCTATAATGAGCAGTTCTTC
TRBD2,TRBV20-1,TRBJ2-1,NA,CSATSWTSRIYNEQFF,TGCAGTGCTACATCATGGACTAGCCGAATCTACAATGAGCAGTTCTTC
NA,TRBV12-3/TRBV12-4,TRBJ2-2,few,CARRPRDGSNTGELFF,TGTGCCAGGAGACCGCGGGATGGTTCGAACACCGGGGAGCTGTTTTTT
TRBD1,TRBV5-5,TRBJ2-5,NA,CVSSLDRGHRETQYF,TGTGTCAGCAGCTTGGACAGGGGTCATAGGGAGACCCAGTACTTC
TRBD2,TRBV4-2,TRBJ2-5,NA,CASNQTPLAGGKGTQYF,TGTGCCAGCAACCAAACCCCACTAGCGGGGGGAAAAGGGACCCAGTACTTC
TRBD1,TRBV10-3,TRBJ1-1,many,CAISNRGRGGMNTEAFF,TGTGCCATCAGTAACAGGGGGCGCGGGGGCATGAACACTGAAGCTTTCTTT
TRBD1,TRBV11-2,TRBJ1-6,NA,CASSLAIAGGTHLHF,TGTGCCAGCAGCTTAGCTATTGCAGGGGGGACACACCTCCACTTT
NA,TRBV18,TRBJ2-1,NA,CARSRWQGYNEQFF,TGTGCCAGATCCCGTTGGCAGGGGTACAATGAGCAGTTCTTC
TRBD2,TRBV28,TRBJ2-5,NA,CATRDGRKLETQYF,TGTGCCACCAGAGACGGGAGGAAATTGGAGACCCAGTACTTC
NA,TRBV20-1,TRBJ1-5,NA,CSASNGNQPQRF,TGCAGTGCTAGTAACGGGAATCAGCCCCAGCGTTTT
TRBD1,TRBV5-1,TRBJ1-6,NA,CASSQSGQVNSPLHF,TGCGCCAGCAGCCAGTCTGGACAGGTTAATTCACCCCTCCACTTT
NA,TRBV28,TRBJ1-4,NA,CATQGRWGLFF,TGTGCCACCCAGGGACGGTGGGGACTGTTTTTT